The present T cell receptor (beta chain) was sequenced within a study of T cell repertoires in cytomegalovirus infection. Trimming stripped 4 bases from V and 12 bases from J, with 12 bases between. The CDR3 consists of 12 residues. Germline-derived CDR1 and CDR2 are SEHNR and FQNEAQ (reference sequence). Using its own MiXCR run on the reads, TCRdb lists one record per CDR3 protein. The repertoire has under 350,000 distinct CDR3 sequences, about a tenth of them found once; the top ten carry around 2.4%. In its sample, this clonotype was seen many times. Sequencing was carried out using PBMCs. The origin of this receptor is a human donor in good health (CMV status not recorded). Some clones in this sample may be carry-over from other donors' samples. V is TRBV7-9 and J is TRBJ1-4, with D perhaps matching TRBD1 (5 bases). The CDR3 sequence: CASSSTAGQLFF. Written as DNA, the CDR3 is TGTGCCAGCAGCTCAACCGCGGGACAACTGTTTTTT.